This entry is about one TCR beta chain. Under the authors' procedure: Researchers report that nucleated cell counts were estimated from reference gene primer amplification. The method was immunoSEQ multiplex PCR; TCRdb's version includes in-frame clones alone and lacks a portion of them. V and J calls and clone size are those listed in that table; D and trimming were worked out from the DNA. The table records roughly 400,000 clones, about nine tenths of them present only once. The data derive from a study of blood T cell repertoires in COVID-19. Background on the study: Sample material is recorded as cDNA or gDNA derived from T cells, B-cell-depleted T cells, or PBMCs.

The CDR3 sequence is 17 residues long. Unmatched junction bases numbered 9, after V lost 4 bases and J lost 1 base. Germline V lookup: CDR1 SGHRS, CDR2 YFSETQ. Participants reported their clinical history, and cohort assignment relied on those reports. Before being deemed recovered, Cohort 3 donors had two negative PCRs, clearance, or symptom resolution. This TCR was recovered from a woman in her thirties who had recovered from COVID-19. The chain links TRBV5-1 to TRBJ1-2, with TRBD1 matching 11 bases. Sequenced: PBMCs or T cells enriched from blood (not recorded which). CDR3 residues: CASSPMGQGVYNYGYTF. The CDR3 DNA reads TGCGCCAGCAGCCCCATGGGACAGGGGGTATATAACTATGGCTACACCTTC.